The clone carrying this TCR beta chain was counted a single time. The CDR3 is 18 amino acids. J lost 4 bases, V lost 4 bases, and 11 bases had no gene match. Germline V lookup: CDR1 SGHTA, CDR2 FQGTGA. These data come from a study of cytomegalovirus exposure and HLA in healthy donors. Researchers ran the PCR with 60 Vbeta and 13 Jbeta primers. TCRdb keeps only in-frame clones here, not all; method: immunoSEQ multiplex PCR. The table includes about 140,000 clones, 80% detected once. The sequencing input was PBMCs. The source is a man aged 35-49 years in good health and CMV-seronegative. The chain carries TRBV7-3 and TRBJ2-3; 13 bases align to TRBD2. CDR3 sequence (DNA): TGTGCCAGCAGCTCACTTACCGGGACTAGCGGGGTCGCAGATACGCAGTATTTT. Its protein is CASSSLTGTSGVADTQYF.